This TCR beta chain was captured by sequencing in a study of T cell changes during pregnancy in multiple sclerosis. This CDR3 has 14 residues. Germline CDR1 MNHNS, CDR2 SASEGT. V lost 5 bases, J lost 3 bases, and 11 bases lay in between. TCRdb keeps only in-frame clones here, not all; method: immunoSEQ multiplex PCR. The sample records 65,000 to 85,000 clones, about 89% being singletons. The J gene is TRBJ1-3, the V gene TRBV6-1; D is possibly TRBD1 (6 bases). The material sequenced was peripheral blood, taken in the first trimester of pregnancy. The sequence came from a female donor in good health, enrolled as a control in a pregnancy study. This CDR3 is CASSSSGVGNTIYF. The DNA for the CDR3 is TGTGCCAGCAGTTCTTCAGGGGTTGGAAACACCATATATTTT.